A selection of T cell receptor beta chains follows, all from one sample in a study of shared clonotypes between healthy human individuals. TCRdb keeps only in-frame clones here, not all; method: immunoSEQ multiplex PCR. The sample includes some 200,000 clones, approximately 61% seen only once; the top ten take under 11%. Sequencing was done on a sample of memory CD4+ T cells sorted from blood. These receptors came from a man aged 30 to 45 in good health. Each CDR3 is given with its conserved first and last residue. A D gene is named only where the DNA matches it firmly. Expanded clones get a size class; other rows say once, few or many, or leave the size out.

CDR3 protein,CDR3 DNA,clone size,V gene,J gene,D gene
CASSSVGTDTQYF,TGTGCCAGCAGTTCGGTGGGAACAGATACGCAGTATTTT,-,TRBV11-3,TRBJ2-3,-
CAAGPGGRVDYEQYF,TGTGCCGCTGGTCCGGGCGGGAGGGTGGACTACGAGCAGTACTTC,-,TRBV10-3,TRBJ2-7,TRBD2
CASSEAGTSTYEQYF,TGTGCCAGCAGTGAAGCAGGGACTAGCACCTACGAGCAGTACTTC,-,TRBV6-1,TRBJ2-7,TRBD2
CASSHGTVLNYGYTF,TGTGCCAGCAGCCATGGTACGGTTTTAAACTATGGCTACACCTTC,-,TRBV28,TRBJ1-2,-
CASSQDMSGRNQPQHF,TGCGCCAGCAGCCAAGATATGTCAGGCCGGAATCAGCCCCAGCATTTT,-,TRBV4-1,TRBJ1-5,-
CASSEQIAKNIQYF,TGTGCCAGTAGTGAACAGATAGCCAAAAACATTCAGTACTTC,-,TRBV19,TRBJ2-4,-
CASSWFRDTEAFF,TGTGCCAGTAGTTGGTTTCGGGACACTGAAGCTTTCTTT,once,TRBV19,TRBJ1-1,-
CASSPRQGVGDEKLFF,TGTGCCAGCTCACCACGACAGGGGGTTGGCGATGAAAAACTGTTTTTT,-,TRBV18,TRBJ1-4,TRBD1
CASANGRSTNEKLFF,TGTGCCAGCGCCAATGGTCGTTCAACTAATGAAAAACTGTTTTTT,-,TRBV18,TRBJ1-4,-
CASSLVDTGANVLTF,TGTGCCAGCAGCTTGGTGGACACTGGGGCCAACGTCCTGACTTTC,-,TRBV11-2,TRBJ2-6,-
CASSRDTANYGYTF,TGCGCCAGCAGCCGCGATACAGCTAACTATGGCTACACCTTC,few,TRBV5-1,TRBJ1-2,-
CASSYQDRANYGYTF,TGTGCCAGCAGTTACCAGGACAGGGCTAACTATGGCTACACCTTC,-,TRBV6-6,TRBJ1-2,TRBD1
CSVFSGFSEAFF,TGCAGCGTTTTTTCGGGATTCTCTGAAGCTTTCTTT,-,TRBV29-1,TRBJ1-1,-
CASSLPGGMINEQFF,TGTGCCAGCAGTCTCCCGGGGGGGATGATCAATGAGCAGTTCTTC,-,TRBV28,TRBJ2-1,TRBD2
CASTMTGQGLYEQYF,TGTGCCAGCACCATGACCGGACAGGGGCTCTACGAGCAGTACTTC,-,TRBV28,TRBJ2-7,TRBD1
CASSEVGFETEAFF,TGTGCCAGCAGTGAAGTGGGATTTGAAACTGAAGCTTTCTTT,-,TRBV2,TRBJ1-1,-
CASSHTTGQETQYF,TGTGCCAGCAGCCACACGACCGGACAAGAGACCCAGTACTTC,few,TRBV11-2,TRBJ2-5,-
CASSLVASETQYF,TGTGCCAGCAGTCTCGTAGCCTCGGAGACCCAGTACTTC,-,TRBV9,TRBJ2-5,-
CASSVGGGEAFF,TGCGCCAGCAGCGTGGGCGGGGGGGAAGCTTTCTTT,-,TRBV5-1,TRBJ1-1,-
CASSLGQSYTGELFF,TGTGCCAGCAGCTTAGGACAGTCCTACACCGGGGAGCTGTTTTTT,few,TRBV7-2,TRBJ2-2,-
CASSLGLAGAKFF,TGTGCCAGCAGCTTAGGACTAGCGGGAGCGAAGTTCTTC,-,TRBV7-2,TRBJ2-1,TRBD2
CASSQDLGTTGGTQYF,TGCGCCAGCAGCCAAGATCTTGGTACAACCGGAGGGACCCAGTACTTC,-,TRBV4-3,TRBJ2-5,-
CASSRAGGFFSGSQETQYF,TGTGCCAGCAGCCGCGCAGGGGGCTTTTTTAGCGGGAGCCAAGAGACCCAGTACTTC,-,TRBV14,TRBJ2-5,-
CASSLGRTNEQFF,TGTGCCAGCAGTTTGGGCAGGACAAATGAGCAGTTCTTC,-,TRBV28,TRBJ2-1,-
CASSPGQRNAYEQYF,TGCGCCAGCAGCCCTGGACAGCGCAACGCCTACGAGCAGTACTTC,-,TRBV5-1,TRBJ2-7,-
CASSSPMGGQYF,TGTGCCAGCAGTTCGCCCATGGGGGGCCAGTACTTC,-,TRBV6-5,TRBJ2-5,-
CASSLEGLDEKLFF,TGTGCCAGCAGCTTGGAGGGATTGGATGAAAAACTGTTTTTT,once,TRBV5-4,TRBJ1-4,-
CASTWGALPRNEQFF,TGTGCCAGCACTTGGGGGGCCTTGCCCCGCAATGAGCAGTTCTTC,-,TRBV28,TRBJ2-1,-
CASSQVHATGELFF,TGTGCCAGCAGCCAAGTACATGCCACCGGGGAGCTGTTTTTT,-,TRBV11-2,TRBJ2-2,-
CASTAREGVWQPQHF,TGTGCCAGCACCGCCCGGGAGGGGGTTTGGCAGCCCCAGCATTTT,-,TRBV28,TRBJ1-5,-
CSVVTGNQDQLQHF,TGCAGCGTTGTAACTGGGAATCAGGATCAGCTCCAGCATTTT,-,TRBV29-1,TRBJ1-5,-
CASSRLGLAGATYNEQFF,TGTGCCAGCTCCCGATTAGGGCTAGCGGGAGCGACCTACAATGAGCAGTTCTTC,-,TRBV18,TRBJ2-1,TRBD2
CASSEEFSGEQFF,TGTGCCAGCAGTGAAGAGTTTAGCGGTGAGCAGTTCTTC,-,TRBV2,TRBJ2-1,-
CASSLGQLYQPQHF,TGTGCCAGCAGTTTAGGACAGCTCTATCAGCCCCAGCATTTT,-,TRBV28,TRBJ1-5,-
CASSFSTSGNTEAFF,TGTGCCAGCAGCTTCTCGACTTCTGGGAACACTGAAGCTTTCTTT,-,TRBV11-2,TRBJ1-1,-
CASSWGPLGDEQFF,TGTGCCAGCAGCTGGGGACCCCTTGGCGATGAGCAGTTCTTC,-,TRBV13,TRBJ2-1,-
CASSPGQGSREQYF,TGTGCCAGCAGCCCGGGACAGGGCTCGCGGGAGCAGTACTTC,-,TRBV2,TRBJ2-7,TRBD1
CASSLQQGVILDTQYF,TGTGCCAGCAGCTTACAGCAGGGGGTAATTTTAGATACGCAGTATTTT,-,TRBV7-9,TRBJ2-3,TRBD1
CASSLGQYNEQFF,TGCGCCAGCAGCCTGGGACAGTACAATGAGCAGTTCTTC,-,TRBV5-1,TRBJ2-1,TRBD1
CASSLGLAGSYNEQFF,TGTGCCAGCAGCTTAGGGTTAGCGGGGAGTTACAATGAGCAGTTCTTC,many,TRBV11-3,TRBJ2-1,TRBD2
CASSLLAGQRASFNQPQHF,TGTGCCAGCAGTTTACTCGCGGGACAGAGGGCCTCCTTCAATCAGCCCCAGCATTTT,-,TRBV28,TRBJ1-5,TRBD1
CASSSNSLVYEQYF,TGTGCCAGCAGCTCAAACAGTTTGGTATACGAGCAGTACTTC,many,TRBV11-3,TRBJ2-7,-
CASSSSFTDTQYF,TGTGCCAGCAGCTCCTCATTCACAGATACGCAGTATTTT,-,TRBV7-2,TRBJ2-3,-
CAISEPTGVGEQYF,TGTGCCATCAGTGAGCCGACAGGGGTGGGCGAGCAGTACTTC,-,TRBV10-3,TRBJ2-7,TRBD1
CASSSDPVGYGYTF,TGTGCCAGCAGCTCGGACCCGGTGGGCTATGGCTACACCTTC,-,TRBV5-6,TRBJ1-2,-
CASIRDYPRELFF,TGTGCCAGCATTCGGGACTACCCCCGGGAGCTGTTTTTT,-,TRBV6-1,TRBJ2-2,TRBD2
CASSLGGEGDTEAFF,TGTGCCAGCAGTTTAGGCGGTGAGGGGGACACTGAAGCTTTCTTT,-,TRBV28,TRBJ1-1,-
CASSPGQGFGNQPQHF,TGTGCCAGCTCACCGGGACAGGGTTTCGGCAATCAGCCCCAGCATTTT,-,TRBV18,TRBJ1-5,TRBD1
CASSLVGVSNEKLFF,TGCGCCAGCAGCTTGGTTGGGGTTTCTAATGAAAAACTGTTTTTT,-,TRBV5-1,TRBJ1-4,-
CASRVDGNQPQHF,TGTGCCAGCAGGGTAGACGGCAATCAGCCCCAGCATTTT,-,TRBV6-1,TRBJ1-5,-
CASRDTGLQETQYF,TGTGCCAGCAGGGACACAGGGCTTCAAGAGACCCAGTACTTC,-,TRBV6-1,TRBJ2-5,-
CASSLFFSKGGYGYTF,TGTGCCAGCAGTTTATTTTTCAGCAAAGGTGGCTATGGCTACACCTTC,-,TRBV28,TRBJ1-2,-
CASSNGDRDGFSYNEQFF,TGTGCCAGCAGCAACGGGGACAGGGATGGATTCTCCTACAATGAGCAGTTCTTC,-,TRBV21-1,TRBJ2-1,-
CASSLDLAGFEQYF,TGTGCCAGCAGCTTAGACCTAGCGGGATTCGAGCAGTACTTC,-,TRBV7-2,TRBJ2-7,TRBD2
CASSRDNQPQHF,TGTGCCAGCAGCAGGGACAATCAGCCCCAGCATTTT,-,TRBV6-1,TRBJ1-5,-
CASSEREAYNEQFF,TGCGCCAGCAGTGAGCGGGAGGCCTACAATGAGCAGTTCTTC,few,TRBV10-2,TRBJ2-1,TRBD2
CASNRGGGAYGYTF,TGTGCCAGCAATCGAGGTGGGGGGGCCTATGGCTACACCTTC,-,TRBV6-5,TRBJ1-2,-
CASSFYPSSYNEQFF,TGCGCCAGCAGTTTTTACCCGAGCTCCTACAATGAGCAGTTCTTC,-,TRBV5-1,TRBJ2-1,-
CASLYSMGRQETQYF,TGCGCCAGCCTATACTCGATGGGGAGGCAAGAGACCCAGTACTTC,-,TRBV10-1,TRBJ2-5,-
CASSIYGTSVETQYF,TGTGCCAGTAGTATTTATGGGACCTCGGTGGAGACCCAGTACTTC,few,TRBV19,TRBJ2-5,-